Each of the 5 T cell receptor beta chains below was sequenced from the same sample in a study of early T cells in non-severe SARS-CoV-2 infection. TCRdb ran MiXCR on the 5' RACE reads and lists one entry per CDR3 protein. The table records fewer than 65,000 distinct CDR3 sequences, approximately 5.9% of them present only once. The sequences come from whole blood, collected at baseline. These receptors came from an adult who was a healthcare worker with PCR-confirmed SARS-CoV-2 infection or an uninfected control (not recorded which).

This clonotype has a handful of counts. This chain links TRBV20-1 with TRBJ1-5; no clear D. This CDR3 has 12 residues. CDR1 and CDR2 (germline): DFQATT, SNEGSKA (reference sequence). Trimming removed 3 bases from V and 2 bases from J, with 5 bases in between. CDR3 in amino acids: CSASGGNQPQHF. For the CDR3, the DNA is TGCAGTGCTAGTGGTGGCAATCAGCCCCAGCATTTT.

This clonotype was seen repeatedly, ten times or more. This sequence joins TRBV28 and TRBJ2-1, with TRBD2 matching over 14 bases. Trimming at V came to 6 bases and at J to 4 bases, leaving 20 bases not matched to a gene. The CDR3 has 21 amino acids. Germline V gene data show CDR1 as MDHEN and CDR2 as SYDVKM. The chain's CDR3 is CASSSKGLAGEVKVWYNEQFF. In DNA, the CDR3 is TGTGCCAGCAGCTCCAAGGGACTAGCGGGAGAAGTCAAAGTTTGGTACAATGAGCAGTTCTTC.

This clonotype has only one observation. The chain links TRBV13 to TRBJ2-7; no reliable D call. The CDR3 spans 16 residues. Germline-derived CDR1 and CDR2 are PRHDT and FYEKMQ (reference sequence). V was pared by 1 base and J by 1 base, with 14 bases between. CDR3 nucleotide sequence: TGTGCCAGCAGCTTAGTTTCCAGTGGGCGTTCCTACGAGCAGTACTTC. Its protein is CASSLVSSGRSYEQYF. Using reference TRBV13 and TRBJ2-7 for the parts outside the CDR3, the full variable domain is AAGVIQSPRHLIKEKRETATLKCYPIPRHDTVYWYQQGPGQDPQFLISFYEKMQSDKGSIPDRFSAQQFSDYHSELNMSSLELGDSALYFCASSLVSSGRSYEQYFGPGTRLTVT.

This clonotype was counted ten times or more. The V and J genes are TRBV14 and TRBJ2-1; possibly TRBD2 for D (6 bases). Deletions cut 4 bases from V and 8 bases from J, with 9 bases between. The germline V gene encodes CDR1 SGHDN and CDR2 FVKESK. The CDR3 extends over 12 amino acids. The CDR3 reads CASSPTRHEQFF. CDR3 coding DNA: TGTGCCAGCAGCCCGACTAGGCATGAGCAGTTCTTC.

This clonotype was found many times. J is TRBJ1-5 and V is TRBV6-2 or TRBV6-3, with D unclear. Germline V lookup: CDR1 MNHEY, CDR2 SVGEGT. The V end was cut by 1 base, the J end by 5 bases, with 9 bases between. CDR3 length: 14 residues. The DNA for the CDR3 is TGTGCCAGCAGTTACTTGGGCGTCGATCAGCCCCAGCATTTT. Amino acids: CASSYLGVDQPQHF.